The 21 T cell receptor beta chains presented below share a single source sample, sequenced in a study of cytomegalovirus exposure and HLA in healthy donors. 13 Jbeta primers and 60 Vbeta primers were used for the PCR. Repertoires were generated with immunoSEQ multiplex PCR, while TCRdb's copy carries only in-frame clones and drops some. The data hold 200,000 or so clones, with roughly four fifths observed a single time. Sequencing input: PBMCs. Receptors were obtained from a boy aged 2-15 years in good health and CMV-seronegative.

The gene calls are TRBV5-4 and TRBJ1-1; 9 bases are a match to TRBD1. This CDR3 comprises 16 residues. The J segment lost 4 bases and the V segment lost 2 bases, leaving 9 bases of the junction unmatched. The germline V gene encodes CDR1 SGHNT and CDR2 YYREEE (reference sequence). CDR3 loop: CASSLWTGARGTEAFF. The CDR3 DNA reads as TGTGCCAGCAGCTTATGGACAGGGGCCCGGGGCACTGAAGCTTTCTTT. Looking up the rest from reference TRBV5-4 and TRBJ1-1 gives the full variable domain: ETGVTQSPTHLIKTRGQQVTLRCSSQSGHNTVSWYQQALGQGPQFIFQYYREEENGRGNFPPRFSGLQFPNYSSELNVNALELDDSALYLCASSLWTGARGTEAFFGQGTRLTVV.

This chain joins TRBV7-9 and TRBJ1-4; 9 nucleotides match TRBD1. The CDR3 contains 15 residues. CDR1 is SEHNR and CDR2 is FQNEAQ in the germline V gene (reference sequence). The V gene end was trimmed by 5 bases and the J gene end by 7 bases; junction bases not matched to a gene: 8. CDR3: CASSGRQGGGEKLFF. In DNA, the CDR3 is TGTGCCAGCAGCGGACGACAGGGGGGTGGTGAAAAACTGTTTTTT.

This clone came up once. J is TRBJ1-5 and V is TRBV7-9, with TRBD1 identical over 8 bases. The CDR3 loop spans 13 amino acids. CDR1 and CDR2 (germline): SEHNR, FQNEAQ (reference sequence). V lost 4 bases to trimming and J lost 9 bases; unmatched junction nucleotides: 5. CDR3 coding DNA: TGTGCCAGCAGCTATGACAGGGGATTGCCCCAGCATTTT. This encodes CASSYDRGLPQHF.

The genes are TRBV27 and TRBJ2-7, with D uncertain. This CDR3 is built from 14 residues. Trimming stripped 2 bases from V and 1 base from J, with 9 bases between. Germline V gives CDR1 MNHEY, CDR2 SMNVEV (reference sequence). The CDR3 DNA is TGTGCCAGCAGTTTAGTTGCTAATTCCTACGAGCAGTACTTC. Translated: CASSLVANSYEQYF.

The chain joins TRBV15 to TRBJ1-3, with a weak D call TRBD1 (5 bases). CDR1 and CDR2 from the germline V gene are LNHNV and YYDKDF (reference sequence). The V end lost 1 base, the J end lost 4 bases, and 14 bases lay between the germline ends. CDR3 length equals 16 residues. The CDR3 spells CATSRAPRGGGNTIYF. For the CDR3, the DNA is TGTGCCACCAGCAGAGCTCCTAGGGGTGGAGGAAACACCATATATTTT.

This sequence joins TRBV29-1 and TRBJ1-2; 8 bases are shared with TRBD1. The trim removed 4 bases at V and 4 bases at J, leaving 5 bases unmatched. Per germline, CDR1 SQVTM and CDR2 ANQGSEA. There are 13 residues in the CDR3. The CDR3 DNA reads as TGCAGCGTTGGGACAGGGTTAACCTATGGCTACACCTTC. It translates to CSVGTGLTYGYTF.

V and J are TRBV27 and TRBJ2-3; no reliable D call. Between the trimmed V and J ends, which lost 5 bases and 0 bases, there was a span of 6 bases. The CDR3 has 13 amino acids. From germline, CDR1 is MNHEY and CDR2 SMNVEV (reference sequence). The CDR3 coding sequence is TGTGCCAGCAGTCCCTACAGCACAGATACGCAGTATTTT. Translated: CASSPYSTDTQYF.

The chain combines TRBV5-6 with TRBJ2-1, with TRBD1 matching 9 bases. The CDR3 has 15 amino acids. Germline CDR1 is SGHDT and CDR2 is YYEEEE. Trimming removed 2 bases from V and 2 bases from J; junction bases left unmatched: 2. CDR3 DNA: TGTGCCAGCAGCTTAGGACAGGGGCCCTACAATGAGCAGTTCTTC. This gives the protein CASSLGQGPYNEQFF.

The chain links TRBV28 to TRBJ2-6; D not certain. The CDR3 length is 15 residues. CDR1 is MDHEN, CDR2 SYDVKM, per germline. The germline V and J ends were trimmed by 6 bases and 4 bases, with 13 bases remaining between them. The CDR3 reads CASSLRLGGANVLTF. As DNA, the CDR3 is TGTGCCAGCAGCCTCAGGTTGGGCGGGGCCAACGTCCTGACTTTC.

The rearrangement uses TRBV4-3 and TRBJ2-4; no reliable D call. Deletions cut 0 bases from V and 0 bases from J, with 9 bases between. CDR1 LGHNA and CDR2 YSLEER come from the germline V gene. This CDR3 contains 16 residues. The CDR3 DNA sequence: TGCGCCAGCAGCCAAGATTGGCTGCTAGCCAAAAACATTCAGTACTTC. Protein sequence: CASSQDWLLAKNIQYF.

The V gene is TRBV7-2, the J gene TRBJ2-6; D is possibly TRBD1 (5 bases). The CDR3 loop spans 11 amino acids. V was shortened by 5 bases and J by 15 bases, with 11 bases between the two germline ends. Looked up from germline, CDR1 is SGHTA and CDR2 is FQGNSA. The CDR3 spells CASSLTEPLTF. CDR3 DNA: TGTGCCAGCAGCCTGACAGAACCCCTGACTTTC.

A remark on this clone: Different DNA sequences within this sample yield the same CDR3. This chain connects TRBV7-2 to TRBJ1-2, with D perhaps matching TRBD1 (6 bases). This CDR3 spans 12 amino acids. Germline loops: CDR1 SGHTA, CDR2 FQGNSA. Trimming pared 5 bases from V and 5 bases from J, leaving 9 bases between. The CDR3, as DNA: TGTGCCAGCAGCCTGACAGGTTATGGCTACACCTTC. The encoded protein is CASSLTGYGYTF.

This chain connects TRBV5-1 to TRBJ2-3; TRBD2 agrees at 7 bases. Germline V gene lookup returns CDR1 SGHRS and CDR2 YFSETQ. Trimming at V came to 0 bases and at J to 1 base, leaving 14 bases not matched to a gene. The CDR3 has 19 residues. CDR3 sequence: CASSLAGGYPAARTDTQYF. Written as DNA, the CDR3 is TGCGCCAGCAGCTTGGCCGGGGGGTACCCAGCCGCACGCACAGATACGCAGTATTTT.

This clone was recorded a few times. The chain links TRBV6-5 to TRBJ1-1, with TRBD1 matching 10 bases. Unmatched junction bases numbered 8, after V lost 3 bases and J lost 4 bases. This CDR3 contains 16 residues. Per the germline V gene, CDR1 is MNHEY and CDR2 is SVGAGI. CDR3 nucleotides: TGTGCCAGCAGTTATGGGGAGACAGGGGGCCTCACTGAAGCTTTCTTT. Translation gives CASSYGETGGLTEAFF.

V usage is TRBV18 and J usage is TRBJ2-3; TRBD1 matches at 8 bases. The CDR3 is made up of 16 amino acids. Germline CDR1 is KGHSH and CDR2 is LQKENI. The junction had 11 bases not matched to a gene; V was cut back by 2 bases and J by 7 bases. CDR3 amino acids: CASSPDGTGGWNTQYF. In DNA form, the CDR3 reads TGTGCCAGCTCACCAGACGGGACAGGAGGTTGGAATACGCAGTATTTT.

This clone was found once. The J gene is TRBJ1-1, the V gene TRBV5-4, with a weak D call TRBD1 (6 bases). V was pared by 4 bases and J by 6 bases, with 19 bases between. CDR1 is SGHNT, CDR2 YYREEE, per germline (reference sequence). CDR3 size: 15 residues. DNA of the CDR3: TGTGCCAGCAGCCCTACCACCGGGGGGCCTCCTGAAGCTTTCTTT. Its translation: CASSPTTGGPPEAFF.

CDR3 sequence: CASRTGTGSSYEQYF. The CDR3 DNA follows: TGTGCCAGCAGAACTGGGACTGGAAGCTCCTACGAGCAGTACTTC. This chain uses TRBV11-2 with TRBJ2-7, with D perhaps matching TRBD2 (6 bases). V dropped 6 bases and J dropped 0 bases, with 15 bases sitting between them. Germline-derived CDR1 and CDR2 are SGHAT and FQNNGV. This CDR3 is built from 15 residues.

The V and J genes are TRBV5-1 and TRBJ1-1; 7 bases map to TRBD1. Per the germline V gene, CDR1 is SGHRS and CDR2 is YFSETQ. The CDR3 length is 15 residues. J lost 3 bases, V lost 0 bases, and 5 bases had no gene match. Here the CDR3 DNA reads TGCGCCAGCAGCTTGGCCCCAGGGGGTGACACTGAAGCTTTCTTT. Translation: CASSLAPGGDTEAFF.

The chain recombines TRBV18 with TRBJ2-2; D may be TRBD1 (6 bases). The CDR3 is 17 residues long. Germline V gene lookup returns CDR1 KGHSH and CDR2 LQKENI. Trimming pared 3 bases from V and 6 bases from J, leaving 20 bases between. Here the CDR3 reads CASSPQAVQGRSGELFF. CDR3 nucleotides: TGTGCCAGCTCACCGCAGGCAGTGCAGGGGCGGTCCGGGGAGCTGTTTTTT.

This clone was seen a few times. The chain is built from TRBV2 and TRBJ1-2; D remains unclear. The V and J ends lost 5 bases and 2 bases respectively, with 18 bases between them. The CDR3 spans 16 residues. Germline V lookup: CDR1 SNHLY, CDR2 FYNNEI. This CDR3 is CASSSPLRIANYGYTF. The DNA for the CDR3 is TGTGCCAGCAGTAGCCCTCTCAGGATCGCCAACTATGGCTACACCTTC.

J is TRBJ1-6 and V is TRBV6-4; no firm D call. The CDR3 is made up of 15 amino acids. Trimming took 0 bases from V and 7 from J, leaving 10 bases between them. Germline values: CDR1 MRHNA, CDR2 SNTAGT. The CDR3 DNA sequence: TGTGCCAGCAGTGACTCAACACTAGGGAATTCACCCCTCCACTTT. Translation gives CASSDSTLGNSPLHF.